The T cell receptor (beta chain) described here comes from a study of cytomegalovirus exposure and HLA in healthy donors (dated by TCRdb to about 2017). Background for the entire study: According to an earlier analysis of several hundred of the donors, 200 million or so T cells yielded some 110 million unique TCR beta sequences and less than 300 Gb of sequence data. The number of typed donors differed by locus: about 620-630 for A, B, C, DRB1 and DQB1; 522 for DQA1; around 580 for DPA1; and roughly 470 for DPB1. All discovery cohort repertoires had been generated on a single sequencing platform. The study aimed to test whether signatures of past pathogen exposure could be identified by cataloging public T cell receptors. To predict cytomegalovirus infection status, the study combined high-throughput TCR immunosequencing, statistical association of individual TCRs with disease status, and machine learning. Four or five DR-DQ haplotypes were handled as single units for association and clustering, since linkage in the cohort was strong. Among some 410 genotyped donors of the cohort, an average of 235,054 unique TCR beta nucleotide sequences were sequenced per donor, approximately 20% of them non-productive. Genome-wide SNP genotypes for about 60% of the roughly 700 donors were used in a later genetic analysis, which treated that subset as a discovery cohort. In the later analysis, no new phenotypic data were used to find candidate immune exposures; instead, reliance was placed on TCR beta sequences and their occurrence across donors. To study patterns of TCR occurrence, a later analysis re-analyzed previously published TCR beta repertoires from more than 550 donors and added high-resolution HLA genotyping. Class I and class II HLA loci were covered by the typing at four-digit resolution. To decide whether each TCR beta V gene segment behaved as functional or pseudogenic, an earlier analysis of some 570 of the donors relied on high-throughput TCR beta sequencing. The genetic ancestry cluster associated with self-reported Caucasian donors included about 81% of the 398 genotyped donors. The T cell repertoires of some 670 subjects were profiled by immunosequencing and related to cytomegalovirus serostatus. Alongside the repertoire data, information on donor age, sex, ethnicity and CMV serostatus was compiled. A separate validation cohort of about 110 different subjects was used in addition to the 666-subject first cohort. Roughly 300 gigabases of sequencing data and about 92 million unique TCR sequences made up an early release that covered nearly 650 HLA-typed donors.

The library was obtained by the immunoSEQ multiplex PCR assay. For the multiplex PCR, a mixture combining 60 forward primers for TCR Vbeta segments and 13 reverse primers for TCR Jbeta segments was used. The CDR3 region of rearranged TCR beta genes was amplified from genomic DNA with a multiplex PCR assay. On the Illumina HiSeq System, the amplified TCR beta libraries were sequenced as 87-base-pair reads. The original pipeline was this. A later analysis tallied tens of millions of unique TCR beta chains across the roughly 610 repertoires, and 10 million to 11 million of those chains were shared by two or more donors. To remove PCR and sequencing errors, raw reads were error-corrected and collapsed into unique sequences using a nearest-neighbor algorithm that merged closely related sequences. To assign V, D and J gene segments, CDR3 sequences were aligned to IMGT reference sequences. For a sequence to be retained, a match of at least six nucleotides was required to both a V gene segment and a J gene segment. Rearrangements were classified as productive when the CDR3 lacked stop codons and remained in frame with V and J, and all other rearrangements were classified as non-productive. Following IMGT convention, CDR3 was defined as the stretch from the second conserved V-encoded cysteine up to the conserved J-encoded phenylalanine. The earlier analysis of fewer than 750 of the donors excluded sequences that lacked an unambiguous match to a single V gene segment. In an earlier analysis of some 590 of the donors, a V segment was called functional when productive rearrangements were above 56.7%, and segregating when the standard deviation between donors exceeded 5%. A statistical classification framework was built to diagnose cytomegalovirus status from the catalog of TCR beta chain sequences. In a later analysis, V and J genes were assigned by comparing TCR nucleotide sequences against IMGT/GENE-DB human TR gene sequences. In a later analysis, CDR3 sequences and most-parsimonious VDJ recombination scenarios were assigned using the TCRdist pipeline. In a later analysis, every TCR beta chain was defined by the combination of its CDR3 amino acid sequence and its V-gene family, and reads without a unique V-gene family were dropped. To address suspected cross-contamination and a sequencing artifact, a later analysis removed 450 to 700 highly shared, low-generation-probability nucleotide sequences. A later analysis calculated a clonal expansion index for each public chain from normalized within-repertoire ranks of inferred template counts. Generation probabilities in a later analysis came from a VDJ recombination model fitted to out-of-frame rearrangements, and those results were checked against IGoR. In a later analysis, hypergeometric tests were used to score TCR-TCR, TCR-HLA and TCR-CMV co-occurrence, with a repertoire-size bias correction applied to TCR pairs. To estimate false discovery rates, a later analysis permuted the HLA or CMV assignments 20 times. In a later analysis, co-occurring TCRs were grouped with DBSCAN, and TCRdist sequence similarity was added when clustering was performed within HLA-allele-positive subsets. For co-occurrence clustering, repertoires with fewer than 30,000 or more than 120,000 public chains were excluded, along with roughly 5 repertoires with anomalous nucleotide sharing. TCRdb provides this immuneACCESS table in a form limited to in-frame rearrangements. Some clones are lacking; in checked studies, under half of them reflect an unresolved V gene, and why the rest are absent is not known. V and J calls and clone size are given by that table; D and trimming were obtained from the DNA. Counted in this sample were some 190,000 clones; over 70% of them appeared once. Less than 4% of the sample rests with the top ten.

The cohort consisted of some 670 healthy bone marrow donors. At the time of sampling, every cohort member was nominally healthy, though immune exposures that went unrecorded were likely present. The donor was CMV seropositive and was included in the group of 250 to 300 seropositive cohort members. Each donor provided a peripheral blood sample, and peripheral blood mononuclear cells were used for TCR beta sequencing. The Qiagen DNeasy Blood Extraction Kit was used to extract genomic DNA from the blood cell samples. From its cysteine to its phenylalanine, the CDR3 spans 14 amino acids. The retained sequence is limited to the CDR3, 42 bases, with the frame set at the first base. V drops 4 bases and J drops 7 bases, leaving 12 bases in between. From the germline V gene, CDR1 is SGHRS and CDR2 is YFSETQ. Notes on this clone: It has no known antigen specificity. One base away there is no much larger clone; base qualities are not given.

What the research found in general, with its limitations: HLA typing was unavailable for some donors at each locus, so association tests used only the typed subset. In the study, some 180 TCR beta chains were listed as associated with cytomegalovirus. In a later analysis, the rate of TCR association differed among HLA loci, with DRB1 alleles having the most associated TCRs and HLA-C alleles having the fewest. The authors suggested that the approach could potentially be extended to other disease states and immunological phenotypes. Correlated functional status among segregating V segments might be attributable to linkage disequilibrium, but an unknown experimental factor could not be ruled out. In this cohort, only TCR beta chains were sequenced, and detectable features were limited by the absence of alpha or paired-chain data. Compared with the roughly 600-donor mean, donors in an Asian-associated ancestry cluster had fewer N-insertions in productive TCRs, according to a later genetic analysis. When HLA alleles, especially DR and DQ, strongly co-occurred, TCR associations were difficult to assign to individual alleles. A group of highly shared sequence variants was considered likely to be a technical artifact of the sequencing pipeline. In an earlier analysis of 500 to 650 of the donors, most TCR beta V segments appeared in productive rearrangements about 87% or about 30% of the time, broadly matching IMGT annotations. A further reported finding was that TCR beta sequences accurately predicted the HLA-A and HLA-B alleles for most subjects in the first cohort. In a later analysis, HLA-associated TCR beta chains were found to be more clonally expanded and to have lower generation probabilities than equally common non-associated chains. Roughly uniform sequencing depth across donors was assumed in presence/absence analyses, although this assumption may not hold. Because counts were too low, about 15 rarely observed V segments, including chromosome 9 orphons, were left out of the earlier analysis of several hundred of the donors. A later analysis found that most CMV-associated TCR beta chains appeared HLA-restricted, with HLA associations seemingly driven largely by CMV exposure. An association between a missense DCLRE1C variant and V-gene and J-gene trimming of TCR beta chains was found in a later genetic analysis and replicated in an independent cohort. The 87-base-pair reads could not distinguish some IMGT-functional V segments, including TRBV6-2 and TRBV6-3, so those segments were excluded. In both the original and validation cohorts, the classifier was reported to diagnose cytomegalovirus status with high specificity and sensitivity. A later analysis reported that several top co-occurrence clusters appeared linked to parvovirus B19, influenza, CMV and Epstein-Barr virus. In vitro tests confirmed that a few of the cytomegalovirus-associated TCR beta chains recognize cytomegalovirus antigens. For the cohort, immune exposure information was limited to CMV serostatus. A later analysis associated 17,000 or so TCR beta sequences with specific HLA alleles at a false discovery rate of 0.05. While some public TCRs were present in many individuals, most TCR sequences turned up only very rarely across donors.

Rearrangement joined TRBV5-1 to TRBJ1-6; TRBD1 is perhaps the D gene, given 6 matching bases. The source is a woman in her 30s in good health and CMV-seropositive. Sequencing was done on a sample of PBMCs. The CDR3 protein: CASSELTGNSPLHF. The DNA sequence is TGCGCCAGCAGCGAGCTAACAGGGAATTCACCCCTCCACTTT.